The rows below give T cell receptor beta chains drawn from one sample of a study of cytomegalovirus exposure and HLA in healthy donors. TCRdb's table, derived via immunoSEQ multiplex PCR, lists solely in-frame clones and lacks some. In the table there are around 100,000 clones, approximately 80% of which are singletons. Sequencing was done on a sample of PBMCs. Source of these receptors: a man aged 30 to 45 in good health and CMV-seropositive. Each CDR3 is given with its conserved first and last residue. A D gene is named only where the DNA matches it firmly. Rows give clone size only sometimes, using once, few, many, or a class for an expanded clone.

d_call,v_call,clone_size,j_call,cdr3_aa,cdr3_nt
-,TRBV28,-,TRBJ2-1,CASSGLGAISYNEQFF,TGTGCCAGCAGTGGCCTGGGGGCGATTAGCTACAATGAGCAGTTCTTC
TRBD1,TRBV5-1,-,TRBJ2-2,CASSFYQGARGGELFF,TGCGCCAGCAGCTTCTACCAGGGGGCTCGAGGCGGGGAGCTGTTTTTT
-,TRBV7-2,-,TRBJ2-1,CASSLVRLGPGFYNEQFF,TGTGCCAGCAGCTTAGTACGTTTAGGACCGGGGTTCTACAATGAGCAGTTCTTC
TRBD2,TRBV19,-,TRBJ2-5,CASSMGGAWRGTEETQYF,TGTGCCAGTAGTATGGGTGGTGCCTGGCGGGGGACCGAAGAGACCCAGTACTTC
TRBD1,TRBV4-1,-,TRBJ1-1,CASSYEGVTGWNTEAFF,TGCGCCAGCAGCTACGAAGGGGTGACAGGGTGGAACACTGAAGCTTTCTTT
TRBD1,TRBV7-3,-,TRBJ2-5,CASSSGQGETQYF,TGTGCCAGCAGCTCGGGACAGGGAGAGACCCAGTACTTC
-,TRBV28,-,TRBJ1-1,CASIGYRNTEAFF,TGTGCCAGCATCGGGTATAGAAACACTGAAGCTTTCTTT
-,TRBV27,-,TRBJ1-2,CASSLTSGRGYGYTF,TGTGCCAGCAGTTTAACATCGGGCAGGGGATATGGCTACACCTTC
TRBD1,TRBV9,-,TRBJ2-5,CASSVEGQGTEETQYF,TGTGCCAGCAGCGTAGAGGGACAGGGAACGGAAGAGACCCAGTACTTC
-,TRBV10-1,-,TRBJ1-4,CASSESTGRNEKLFF,TGCGCCAGCAGTGAGTCAACGGGAAGGAATGAAAAACTGTTTTTT
-,TRBV6-5,-,TRBJ2-2,CASSYDWGENTGELFF,TGTGCCAGCAGTTACGACTGGGGGGAGAACACCGGGGAGCTGTTTTTT
-,TRBV6-1,-,TRBJ1-2,CASSEALGDGYTF,TGTGCCAGCAGTGAAGCGTTGGGAGATGGCTACACCTTC
TRBD1,TRBV4-1,-,TRBJ1-1,CASSHPGQAETEAFF,TGCGCCAGCAGCCACCCCGGACAGGCAGAGACTGAAGCTTTCTTT
-,TRBV5-1,-,TRBJ2-1,CASSLVVGDLNEQFF,TGCGCCAGCAGCTTGGTGGTCGGGGATCTTAATGAGCAGTTCTTC
TRBD1,TRBV6-5,once,TRBJ1-4,CASSYRTGLGEKLFF,TGTGCCAGCAGTTACCGGACAGGGTTGGGAGAAAAACTGTTTTTT
-,TRBV6-1,once,TRBJ1-4,CASSDGQNNEKLFF,TGTGCCAGCAGTGATGGACAGAATAATGAAAAACTGTTTTTT
-,TRBV2,few,TRBJ1-5,CASSQSLRGGNQPQHF,TGTGCCAGCTCCCAAAGCCTCAGGGGCGGCAATCAGCCCCAGCATTTT
TRBD1,TRBV19,-,TRBJ1-1,CASSTDRGFTEAFF,TGTGCCAGTAGCACTGACAGGGGTTTCACTGAAGCTTTCTTT
TRBD2,TRBV5-4,-,TRBJ2-3,CASSPSAGGRTDTQYF,TGTGCCAGCAGCCCTTCAGCGGGGGGGCGCACAGATACGCAGTATTTT
TRBD2,TRBV7-6,-,TRBJ2-3,CASSLGGTSGTDTQYF,TGTGCCAGCAGCCTGGGCGGGACTAGCGGCACAGATACGCAGTATTTT
-,TRBV2,-,TRBJ2-3,CASSVSGTDTQYF,TGTGCCAGCAGTGTCTCCGGCACAGATACGCAGTATTTT
-,TRBV6-1,few,TRBJ1-5,CASTPGGNQPQHF,TGTGCCAGCACGCCGGGTGGAAATCAGCCCCAGCATTTT
-,TRBV13,-,TRBJ1-1,CASSLINQASEAFF,TGTGCCAGCAGCTTAATCAATCAAGCCTCTGAAGCTTTCTTT
-,TRBV2,-,TRBJ1-1,CANRERENTEAFF,TGTGCCAACCGGGAGCGGGAGAACACTGAAGCTTTCTTT
-,TRBV5-1,-,TRBJ2-3,CASSPSRGRAVNTQYF,TGCGCCAGCAGCCCAAGTAGAGGCAGGGCGGTGAATACGCAGTATTTT
-,TRBV9,-,TRBJ2-5,CASSVDPIRRETQYF,TGTGCCAGCAGCGTAGACCCAATAAGGCGGGAGACCCAGTACTTC
-,TRBV9,-,TRBJ2-7,CASSVGTSNIYEQYF,TGTGCCAGCAGCGTAGGGACATCGAATATTTACGAGCAGTACTTC
-,TRBV29-1,-,TRBJ2-5,CSVLSGDETQYF,TGCAGCGTTTTGAGCGGTGACGAGACCCAGTACTTC
TRBD2,TRBV2,-,TRBJ2-5,CASRDRLAGGARAQYF,TGTGCCAGCAGGGATAGACTAGCGGGGGGGGCCAGGGCCCAGTACTTC
-,TRBV5-4,-,TRBJ1-6,CASSPQGVPNSPLHF,TGTGCCAGCAGCCCCCAAGGGGTTCCTAATTCACCCCTCCACTTT
-,TRBV9,-,TRBJ2-3,CASSVVADGADTQYF,TGTGCCAGCAGCGTAGTAGCGGACGGGGCAGATACGCAGTATTTT
-,TRBV18,-,TRBJ1-1,CASSPSTAGNTEAFF,TGTGCCAGCTCACCCTCGACAGCTGGGAACACTGAAGCTTTCTTT
-,TRBV6-5,-,TRBJ2-5,CASSYDEDRQETQYF,TGTGCCAGCAGTTACGACGAAGACAGACAAGAGACCCAGTACTTC
-,TRBV9,-,TRBJ2-1,CASSYRTDPYNEQFF,TGTGCCAGCAGTTACAGGACAGACCCCTACAATGAGCAGTTCTTC
-,TRBV5-1,-,TRBJ2-7,CASSLDVRYYEQYF,TGCGCCAGCAGCTTGGACGTACGGTACTACGAGCAGTACTTC
-,TRBV7-8,-,TRBJ2-3,CASSARRVVRDTQYF,TGTGCCAGCAGCGCCCGCCGCGTGGTTCGAGATACGCAGTATTTT